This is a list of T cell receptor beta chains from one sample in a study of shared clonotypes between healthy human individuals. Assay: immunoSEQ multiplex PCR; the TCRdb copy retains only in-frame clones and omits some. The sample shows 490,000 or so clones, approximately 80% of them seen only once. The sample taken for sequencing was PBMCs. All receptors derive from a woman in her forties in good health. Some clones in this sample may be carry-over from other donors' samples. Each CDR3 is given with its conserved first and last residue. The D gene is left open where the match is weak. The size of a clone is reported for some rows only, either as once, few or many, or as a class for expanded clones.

CDR3aa: CASSVGPMDSYEQYF; CDR3nt: TGTGCCAGCAGCGTAGGCCCCATGGACAGTTACGAGCAGTACTTC; abundance: .; v_gene: TRBV9; d_gene: .; j_gene: TRBJ2-7
CDR3aa: CARDGTVSNQPQHF; CDR3nt: TGTGCCAGAGATGGGACAGTTTCCAATCAGCCCCAGCATTTT; abundance: .; v_gene: TRBV6-4; d_gene: TRBD1; j_gene: TRBJ1-5
CDR3aa: CASSFPDSYGYTF; CDR3nt: TGTGCCAGCAGTTTCCCTGACAGTTATGGCTACACCTTC; abundance: .; v_gene: TRBV28; d_gene: .; j_gene: TRBJ1-2
CDR3aa: CASGWGMGTKNIQYF; CDR3nt: TGTGCCAGCGGTTGGGGGATGGGTACCAAAAACATTCAGTACTTC; abundance: .; v_gene: TRBV6-1; d_gene: .; j_gene: TRBJ2-4
CDR3aa: CASSRLGSRTSLETQYF; CDR3nt: TGTGCCAGCAGCAGACTAGGGTCCCGCACATCCTTGGAGACCCAGTACTTC; abundance: .; v_gene: TRBV27; d_gene: .; j_gene: TRBJ2-5
CDR3aa: CASSPKQLQALFDDGYTF; CDR3nt: TGTGCCAGCAGTCCTAAGCAGCTACAGGCACTTTTTGACGATGGCTACACCTTC; abundance: .; v_gene: TRBV5-4; d_gene: .; j_gene: TRBJ1-2
CDR3aa: CASSLLETQYF; CDR3nt: TGTGCCAGCAGCTTGTTAGAGACCCAGTACTTC; abundance: .; v_gene: TRBV7-9; d_gene: .; j_gene: TRBJ2-5
CDR3aa: CASSLGLVGQQETQYF; CDR3nt: TGTGCCAGCAGCTTGGGGTTGGTGGGACAGCAAGAGACCCAGTACTTC; abundance: .; v_gene: TRBV5-5; d_gene: TRBD1; j_gene: TRBJ2-5
CDR3aa: CASSGESGQSRANVLTF; CDR3nt: TGTGCCAGCAGCGGGGAATCAGGACAAAGTCGGGCCAACGTCCTGACTTTC; abundance: .; v_gene: TRBV7-1; d_gene: .; j_gene: TRBJ2-6
CDR3aa: CSFRTALGYTF; CDR3nt: TGCAGTTTCCGGACGGCCCTCGGCTACACCTTC; abundance: .; v_gene: TRBV20-1; d_gene: .; j_gene: TRBJ1-2
CDR3aa: CASSPEVSGEQFF; CDR3nt: TGTGCCAGCTCACCAGAGGTTTCCGGGGAGCAGTTCTTC; abundance: .; v_gene: TRBV18; d_gene: .; j_gene: TRBJ2-1
CDR3aa: CASSISLNQPQHF; CDR3nt: TGTGCCAGTAGCATCAGCCTAAATCAGCCCCAGCATTTT; abundance: few; v_gene: TRBV19; d_gene: .; j_gene: TRBJ1-5
CDR3aa: CATTSLRERKYEQYF; CDR3nt: TGTGCCACCACCAGCCTTCGGGAGAGAAAATACGAGCAGTACTTC; abundance: .; v_gene: TRBV27; d_gene: .; j_gene: TRBJ2-7
CDR3aa: CARMTSFSGELFF; CDR3nt: TGTGCCAGGATGACTAGCTTCTCCGGGGAGCTGTTTTTT; abundance: .; v_gene: TRBV11-3; d_gene: TRBD2; j_gene: TRBJ2-2
CDR3aa: CASSFGGRPDQPQHF; CDR3nt: TGTGCCAGCAGCTTCGGGGGACGCCCTGATCAGCCCCAGCATTTT; abundance: .; v_gene: TRBV13; d_gene: .; j_gene: TRBJ1-5
CDR3aa: CASLYRSQPQHF; CDR3nt: TGTGCCAGCTTGTATCGGAGTCAGCCCCAGCATTTT; abundance: many; v_gene: TRBV5-7; d_gene: .; j_gene: TRBJ1-5
CDR3aa: CASQDSSTNTGELFF; CDR3nt: TGTGCCAGCCAGGACAGCTCCACGAACACCGGGGAGCTGTTTTTT; abundance: .; v_gene: TRBV28; d_gene: .; j_gene: TRBJ2-2
CDR3aa: CAISEPPSGGRLRSYNEQFF; CDR3nt: TGTGCCATCAGTGAGCCGCCATCAGGCGGGAGGCTCCGCTCCTACAATGAGCAGTTCTTC; abundance: .; v_gene: TRBV10-3; d_gene: TRBD2; j_gene: TRBJ2-1
CDR3aa: CASSDSGRVDEQFF; CDR3nt: TGTGCCAGCAGTGATAGCGGGAGGGTGGATGAGCAGTTCTTC; abundance: .; v_gene: TRBV6-1; d_gene: TRBD2; j_gene: TRBJ2-1
CDR3aa: CASRLAGAYEQYF; CDR3nt: TGTGCCAGCAGACTAGCGGGAGCCTACGAGCAGTACTTC; abundance: .; v_gene: TRBV28; d_gene: TRBD2; j_gene: TRBJ2-7
CDR3aa: CSVLTVYEQYF; CDR3nt: TGCAGCGTTTTGACAGTTTACGAGCAGTACTTC; abundance: .; v_gene: TRBV29-1; d_gene: .; j_gene: TRBJ2-7
CDR3aa: CASRPTGGLTEAFF; CDR3nt: TGTGCCAGCAGGCCGACAGGGGGCTTAACTGAAGCTTTCTTT; abundance: .; v_gene: TRBV6-1; d_gene: TRBD1; j_gene: TRBJ1-1
CDR3aa: CASSLGGGILGQFF; CDR3nt: TGTGCCAGCAGCTTAGGCGGGGGGATTTTAGGGCAGTTCTTC; abundance: .; v_gene: TRBV7-9; d_gene: TRBD2; j_gene: TRBJ2-1
CDR3aa: CASSQRFRREQYF; CDR3nt: TGTGCCAGTAGTCAGAGGTTTCGTCGGGAGCAGTACTTC; abundance: .; v_gene: TRBV19; d_gene: .; j_gene: TRBJ2-7
CDR3aa: CASSAQAGSQETQYF; CDR3nt: TGCGCCAGCAGCGCCCAAGCGGGATCGCAAGAGACCCAGTACTTC; abundance: .; v_gene: TRBV5-1; d_gene: TRBD2; j_gene: TRBJ2-5
CDR3aa: CASSSPGQRSSRAGELFF; CDR3nt: TGTGCCAGCAGCTCCCCGGGACAAAGATCAAGTAGGGCCGGGGAGCTGTTTTTT; abundance: .; v_gene: TRBV7-9; d_gene: .; j_gene: TRBJ2-2
CDR3aa: CAWMGTGSYEQYF; CDR3nt: TGTGCCTGGATGGGGACAGGCTCCTACGAGCAGTACTTC; abundance: .; v_gene: TRBV30; d_gene: TRBD1; j_gene: TRBJ2-7
CDR3aa: CASSSPDTGTYEQYF; CDR3nt: TGCGCCAGCAGCTCACCCGATACAGGGACCTACGAGCAGTACTTC; abundance: .; v_gene: TRBV5-1; d_gene: .; j_gene: TRBJ2-7
CDR3aa: CASSVDLSSYEQYF; CDR3nt: TGTGCCAGCAGCGTAGATTTGAGCTCCTACGAGCAGTACTTC; abundance: .; v_gene: TRBV9; d_gene: .; j_gene: TRBJ2-7
CDR3aa: CASSRPYLTGGTEAFF; CDR3nt: TGTGCCAGCAGCCGCCCGTATCTTACAGGGGGCACTGAAGCTTTCTTT; abundance: few; v_gene: TRBV6-6; d_gene: TRBD1; j_gene: TRBJ1-1
CDR3aa: CASSPRTEPPYEQYF; CDR3nt: TGTGCCAGTAGCCCGCGGACAGAGCCACCCTACGAGCAGTACTTC; abundance: .; v_gene: TRBV19; d_gene: .; j_gene: TRBJ2-7
CDR3aa: CASSSAGLAAQETQYF; CDR3nt: TGTGCCAGCAGCAGTGCGGGACTAGCGGCCCAAGAGACCCAGTACTTC; abundance: once; v_gene: TRBV13; d_gene: TRBD2; j_gene: TRBJ2-5
CDR3aa: CASSIQSGELFF; CDR3nt: TGTGCCAGTAGTATACAGTCCGGGGAGCTGTTTTTT; abundance: .; v_gene: TRBV19; d_gene: .; j_gene: TRBJ2-2
CDR3aa: CASSVMYGGNTIYF; CDR3nt: TGTGCCAGCAGCGTTATGTATGGCGGAAACACCATATATTTT; abundance: .; v_gene: TRBV9; d_gene: .; j_gene: TRBJ1-3
CDR3aa: CASSWGQTYEQYF; CDR3nt: TGTGCCAGCAGCTGGGGACAAACCTACGAGCAGTACTTC; abundance: .; v_gene: TRBV5-4; d_gene: .; j_gene: TRBJ2-7
CDR3aa: CASSEGQAGELFF; CDR3nt: TGCGCCAGCAGTGAAGGGCAGGCCGGGGAGCTGTTTTTT; abundance: few; v_gene: TRBV10-2; d_gene: .; j_gene: TRBJ2-2
CDR3aa: CASSRGQGNGANQPQHF; CDR3nt: TGTGCCAGCAGCCGGGGACAGGGGAATGGGGCTAATCAGCCCCAGCATTTT; abundance: .; v_gene: TRBV7-9; d_gene: TRBD1; j_gene: TRBJ1-5
CDR3aa: CASRIAGGYEQYF; CDR3nt: TGTGCCAGCCGGATAGCGGGAGGCTACGAGCAGTACTTC; abundance: .; v_gene: TRBV6-5; d_gene: TRBD2; j_gene: TRBJ2-7
CDR3aa: CASSQLGTSGTKQYF; CDR3nt: TGCGCCAGCAGCCAACTGGGGACTAGCGGGACTAAGCAGTACTTC; abundance: .; v_gene: TRBV4-1; d_gene: TRBD2; j_gene: TRBJ2-7
CDR3aa: CASSPPLGSNQPQHF; CDR3nt: TGTGCCAGCTCACCCCCGTTGGGGAGCAATCAGCCCCAGCATTTT; abundance: .; v_gene: TRBV18; d_gene: .; j_gene: TRBJ1-5
CDR3aa: CASTKIGSEKLFF; CDR3nt: TGTGCCAGCACCAAAATAGGGAGTGAAAAACTGTTTTTT; abundance: .; v_gene: TRBV5-6; d_gene: .; j_gene: TRBJ1-4